One and the same sample provided the 17 T cell receptor beta chains below, sequenced in a study of ipilimumab plus nivolumab after autologous stem cell transplantation. Using immunoSEQ multiplex PCR, the repertoire was profiled, and TCRdb retains in-frame clones only, with some absent. The sample consists of under 6,000 clones, around four fifths of them appearing once. The specimen was PBMCs, collected in a trial of ipilimumab plus nivolumab as post-transplant consolidation. The source is a male donor with multiple myeloma.

The V call is TRBV6-6, the J call TRBJ1-1; maybe TRBD1 (6 bases). Looked up from germline, CDR1 is MNHNY and CDR2 is SVGAGI (reference sequence). V was trimmed by 6 bases and J by 2 bases, leaving 10 bases between them. The CDR3 sequence is 13 residues long. The CDR3: CASSLQGNTEAFF. The CDR3 region has the DNA TGTGCCAGCAGCCTACAGGGTAACACTGAAGCTTTCTTT.

This clone was seen a few times. The CDR3 region has the DNA TGTGCCAGCAGTGAATATGGTGGAGCGGGGGACCAAGAGACCCAGTACTTC. Translating it yields CASSEYGGAGDQETQYF. The V gene is TRBV25-1, the J gene TRBJ2-5, with TRBD2 matching 8 bases. Germline CDR1 reads MGHDK; CDR2 reads SYGVNS. Losses at the gene ends were 0 bases for V and 0 bases for J; bases not matched to a gene: 6. The length of the CDR3 is 17 residues.

The count of this clone is one. The chain is built from TRBV7-3 and TRBJ2-5; 8 nucleotides match TRBD1. V lost 5 bases and J lost 1; bases outside the gene matches: 3. The CDR3 is 14 amino acids. The V gene's germline CDR1 is SGHTA and CDR2 FQGTGA. The DNA for the CDR3 is TGTGCCAGCAGCGACGGACAGGGCCAAGAGACCCAGTACTTC. This translates into CASSDGQGQETQYF.

This clone was found a few times. The chain recombines TRBV7-8 with TRBJ2-1; 10 bases are shared with TRBD1. The ends lost 4 bases at V and 4 bases at J; junction bases unmatched: 4. Per the germline V gene, CDR1 is SGHVS and CDR2 is FQNEAQ. This CDR3 comprises 15 residues. CDR3 nucleotide sequence: TGTGCCAGCAGCTATCGGACAGGGGGATACAATGAGCAGTTCTTC. Its translation: CASSYRTGGYNEQFF.

The chain has TRBV19 and TRBJ1-1; D remains ambiguous. The germline V and J ends were trimmed by 1 base and 2 bases, with 11 bases remaining between them. CDR1 is LNHDA and CDR2 is SQIVND in the germline V gene (reference sequence). This CDR3 has 15 amino acids. The DNA of the CDR3 is TGTGCCAGTAGTATAGGTCGGATACTTAACACTGAAGCTTTCTTT. It translates to CASSIGRILNTEAFF.

J is TRBJ2-5 and V is TRBV5-1; D is unclear. The CDR3 has 12 amino acids. CDR1 SGHRS and CDR2 YFSETQ come from the germline V gene. The V gene lost 0 bases and the J gene lost 5 bases, with 5 bases spanning the gap. In nucleotides, the CDR3 is TGCGCCAGCAGCTTGGATCGCGAGACCCAGTACTTC. It is translated as CASSLDRETQYF.

The J gene is TRBJ2-7, the V gene TRBV7-3; 8 bases are shared with TRBD1. V dropped 3 bases and J dropped 5; count of bases not matched to a gene: 6. In germline, CDR1 is SGHTA, CDR2 FQGTGA. There are 14 residues in the CDR3. CDR3 coding DNA: TGTGCCAGCAGCTTCCTGACGACAGGGGACGAGCAGTACTTC. The encoded protein is CASSFLTTGDEQYF.

This clone was recorded a few times. V is TRBV27 and J is TRBJ2-7; D is possibly TRBD2 (7 bases). CDR1 and CDR2 from the germline V gene are MNHEY and SMNVEV (reference sequence). With 6 bases removed from V and 4 bases from J, the gap between germline ends came to 19 bases. There are 15 residues in the CDR3. The CDR3 sequence: CASSLLGGGRYEQYF. The CDR3 DNA is TGTGCCAGCAGCCTCCTGGGGGGGGGCCGGTACGAGCAGTACTTC.

The chain has TRBV6-6 and TRBJ1-2; no reliable D call. The CDR3 runs 13 residues. The V end lost 5 bases, the J end lost 8 bases, and 15 bases lay between the germline ends. CDR1 is MNHNY, CDR2 SVGAGI, per germline (reference sequence). DNA of the CDR3: TGTGCCAGCAGTACCGCTTGGGGTAGCGGCTACACCTTC. The encoded protein is CASSTAWGSGYTF.

The CDR3 region has the DNA TGTGCCATCGCCCCGCGGGGGGATGTCGACGAGCAGTACTTC. It yields the protein CAIAPRGDVDEQYF. This chain uses TRBV10-3 with TRBJ2-7; 8 bases are a match to TRBD2. The V and J ends lost 8 bases and 5 bases, in that order; junction bases with no gene match: 11. This CDR3 has 14 residues. In germline, CDR1 is ENHRY, CDR2 SYGVKD.

This chain connects TRBV7-2 to TRBJ2-5; D unclear. V was trimmed by 1 base and J by 5 bases, leaving 11 bases between them. The CDR3 covers 14 residues. Germline V gives CDR1 SGHTA, CDR2 FQGNSA. Written as DNA, the CDR3 is TGTGCCAGCAGCTTAGGAAGTGTTCGTGAGACCCAGTACTTC. It specifies CASSLGSVRETQYF.

The chain has TRBV18 and TRBJ2-7, with 7 bases identical to TRBD1. With 2 bases clipped from V and 0 bases from J, the junction kept 10 bases outside the gene matches. CDR3 length: 17 amino acids. From germline, CDR1 is KGHSH and CDR2 LQKENI. The CDR3 region is CASSPRPGDRASYEQYF. In DNA form, the CDR3 reads TGTGCCAGCTCACCAAGGCCGGGCGACAGGGCCTCCTACGAGCAGTACTTC.

This CDR3 is CASSSKGGRINTEAFF. In DNA, the CDR3 is TGTGCCAGCAGCTCAAAAGGGGGACGGATAAACACTGAAGCTTTCTTT. The chain has TRBV7-9 and TRBJ1-1, with a tentative D call TRBD1 (6 bases). This CDR3 has 16 residues. Germline-derived CDR1 and CDR2 are SEHNR and FQNEAQ (reference sequence). The V end was cut by 4 bases, the J end by 2 bases, with 17 bases between. Supplemented by reference TRBV7-9 and TRBJ1-1, the full variable domain reads DTGVSQNPRHKITKRGQNVTFRCDPISEHNRLYWYRQTLGQGPEFLTYFQNEAQLEKSRLLSDRFSAERPKGSFSTLEIQRTEQGDSAMYLCASSSKGGRINTEAFFGQGTRLTVV.

The V gene is TRBV6-1, the J gene TRBJ2-5, with 7 bases lining up with TRBD1. The J call may be in error: the DNA end matches TRBJ2-7 better. This CDR3 has 15 amino acids. Germline-derived CDR1 and CDR2 are MNHNS and SASEGT. The CDR3 here is CASSEGTGTAYEQYF. The CDR3 DNA reads as TGTGCCAGCAGTGAGGGAACCGGGACAGCCTACGAGCAGTACTTC.

This clone has just a few counts. V is TRBV9 and J is TRBJ1-1, with a weak D call TRBD1 (6 bases). The CDR3 is 16 amino acids. With 3 bases removed from V and 3 bases from J, the gap between germline ends came to 18 bases. Germline assignment: CDR1 SGDLS and CDR2 YYNGEE. The CDR3 DNA follows: TGTGCCAGCAGCGCCCACCCCAAGGGGGACCACACTGAAGCTTTCTTT. It specifies CASSAHPKGDHTEAFF. The full variable domain, its missing parts supplied by reference TRBV9 and TRBJ1-1, is DSGVTQTPKHLITATGQRVTLRCSPRSGDLSVYWYQQSLDQGLQFLIQYYNGEERAKGNILERFSAQQFPDLHSELNLSSLELGDSALYFCASSAHPKGDHTEAFFGQGTRLTVV.

The chain is built from TRBV7-6 and TRBJ1-6; D ambiguous. Germline V gene lookup returns CDR1 SGHVS and CDR2 FNYEAQ. The CDR3 contains 14 residues. V lost 6 bases to trimming and J lost 6 bases, with 12 bases between them. CDR3 residues: CASRPGDFNSPLHF. The CDR3 DNA sequence: TGTGCCAGCAGACCCGGGGATTTTAATTCACCCCTCCACTTT.

This rearrangement joins TRBV11-2 to TRBJ1-2; a possible D gene is TRBD1 (6 bases). Germline CDR1 and CDR2: SGHAT and FQNNGV. The CDR3 is 13 amino acids. V dropped 4 bases and J dropped 2 bases, with 8 bases sitting between them. The CDR3 nucleotides read TGTGCCAGCAGCTCTGGACAGAACTATGGCTACACCTTC. Amino acid sequence: CASSSGQNYGYTF.